This note documents a single T cell receptor beta chain sequence. The target antigen is unknown. These data originate in a study of blood T cells in healthy people across ages. Study results and limitations: A strong correlation was found between TCR beta diversity and the percentage of naive T cells.

Each sample used at least 6.5 million PBMCs. The V gene's germline CDR1 is LNHDA and CDR2 SQIVND (reference sequence). The CDR3 has 12 amino acids. Trimming took off 5 bases at V and 7 bases at J, with 8 bases between the two ends. A second about 7 to 12 cycle PCR used barcoded and J-beta primers. Using its own MiXCR run on the 5' RACE reads, TCRdb lists one record per CDR3 protein. The data contain over 1,300,000 distinct CDR3 sequences, around 55% of them seen just once; the ten biggest clones take up 6.5% to 8%. The TCR was taken from a man between 18 and 29 years old in good health. The sample comprised blood. The chain couples TRBV19 to TRBJ1-4; no clear D gene. The CDR3 loop reads CASSLGIEKLFF. CDR3 DNA: TGTGCCAGTAGTCTGGGGATTGAAAAACTGTTTTTT.